The 8 T cell receptor beta chains reported below all come from one sample, sequenced in a study of human T cells and chemical hapten exposure. The time point denotes: patch test 2, 6 weeks after DPC sensitization. Described treatment: therapeutic diphenylcyclopropenone sensitization with weekly scalp DPC. Each CDR3 protein is one row after TCRdb ran MiXCR on the RACE reads. This sample yields fewer than 100,000 distinct CDR3 sequences, of which approximately 10% are seen a single time; 1.6% belongs to the top ten. Material: whole blood, obtained in connection with sensitization to the hapten diphenylcyclopropenone (DPC). Every receptor here comes from a man younger than 35 with alopecia areata. Some clones in this sample may be carry-over from other donors' samples.

There are a few counts of this clonotype. The J gene is TRBJ2-5, the V gene TRBV6-5; no firm D call. The germline V gene has CDR1 MNHEY and CDR2 SVGAGI. The CDR3 loop spans 16 amino acids. The V end was cut by 3 bases, the J end by 4 bases, with 18 bases between. For the CDR3, the DNA is TGTGCCAGCAGTTATGGAAGGGTTGAAGTCCGAGAGACCCAGTACTTC. Its translation: CASSYGRVEVRETQYF.

This clonotype was detected a few times. The chain links TRBV6-6 to TRBJ1-4, with D perhaps matching TRBD1 (6 bases). The CDR3 loop spans 13 amino acids. Germline lookup yields CDR1 MNHNY and CDR2 SVGAGI (reference sequence). Between the trimmed V and J ends, which lost 4 bases and 8 bases, there was a span of 11 bases. CDR3 coding DNA: TGTGCCAGCAGTTCCGGGGGGCGAGAAAAACTGTTTTTT. The encoded protein is CASSSGGREKLFF.

This clonotype was counted ten times or more. For the CDR3, the DNA is TGTGCCAGCATTGGCCCCGAGGTAGATACGCAGTATTTT. It specifies CASIGPEVDTQYF. The chain uses TRBV6-5 and TRBJ2-3; no clear D gene. Trimming stripped 7 bases from V and 5 bases from J, with 13 bases between. CDR3 length: 13 residues. The germline V gene encodes CDR1 MNHEY and CDR2 SVGAGI.

This clonotype was counted between two and nine times. The chain has TRBV7-9 and TRBJ1-3; TRBD1 is a possible D gene (6 bases). V was shortened by 0 bases and J by 4 bases, with 16 bases between the two germline ends. CDR1 is SEHNR and CDR2 is FQNEAQ in the germline V gene (reference sequence). The CDR3 covers 17 residues. The CDR3 DNA sequence: TGTGCCAGCAGCTTAGCCCCTTCACAGGGACCAGGAAACACCATATATTTT. Its translation is CASSLAPSQGPGNTIYF.

This clonotype has at least ten counts. The CDR3: CASSLEANTEAFF. The CDR3 nucleotides read TGCGCCAGCAGTCTCGAGGCGAACACTGAAGCTTTCTTT. This sequence joins TRBV5-1 and TRBJ1-1; D not resolved. This CDR3 is 13 amino acids long. From germline, CDR1 is SGHRS and CDR2 YFSETQ. Trimming pared 5 bases from V and 1 base from J, leaving 9 bases between.

Ten or more counts support this clonotype. The V call is TRBV3-1, the J call TRBJ1-5, with D perhaps TRBD1 (5 bases). The CDR3 is 14 amino acids. V lost 4 bases, J lost 1 base, and 8 bases lay in between. Germline V gives CDR1 LGHDT, CDR2 YNNKEL (reference sequence). Written as DNA, the CDR3 is TGTGCCAGCAGCCTTAGGGGAAGCAATCAGCCCCAGCATTTT. It is translated as CASSLRGSNQPQHF.

The chain has TRBV12-3 or TRBV12-4 and TRBJ1-1, with D possibly TRBD1 on 6 matching bases. There are 14 residues in the CDR3. Trimming pared 3 bases from V and 4 bases from J, leaving 12 bases between. CDR3: CASSFPGVGTEAFF. CDR3 coding DNA: TGTGCCAGCAGTTTCCCAGGGGTGGGCACTGAAGCTTTCTTT.

This clonotype was picked up a small number of times. The chain couples TRBV6-5 to TRBJ2-2; D remains unclear. Germline V gene data show CDR1 as MNHEY and CDR2 as SVGAGI. The V gene lost 7 bases and the J gene lost 4 bases, with 10 bases spanning the gap. There are 13 residues in the CDR3. The CDR3 protein is CASTSRPTGELFF. In nucleotides, the CDR3 is TGTGCCAGCACCTCTCGCCCCACCGGGGAGCTGTTTTTT.